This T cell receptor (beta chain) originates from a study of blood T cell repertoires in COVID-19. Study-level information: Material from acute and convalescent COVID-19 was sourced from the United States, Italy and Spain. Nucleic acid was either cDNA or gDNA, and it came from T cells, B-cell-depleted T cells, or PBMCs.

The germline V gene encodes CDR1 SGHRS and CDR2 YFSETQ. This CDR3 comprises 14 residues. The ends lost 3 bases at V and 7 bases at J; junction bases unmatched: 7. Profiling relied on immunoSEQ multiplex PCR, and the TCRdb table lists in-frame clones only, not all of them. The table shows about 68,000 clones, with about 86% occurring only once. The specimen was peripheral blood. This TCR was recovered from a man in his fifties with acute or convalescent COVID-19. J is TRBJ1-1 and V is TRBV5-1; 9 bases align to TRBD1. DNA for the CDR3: TGCGCCAGCAGCTCCACCGGGACAGGGATTGAAGCTTTCTTT. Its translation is CASSSTGTGIEAFF.